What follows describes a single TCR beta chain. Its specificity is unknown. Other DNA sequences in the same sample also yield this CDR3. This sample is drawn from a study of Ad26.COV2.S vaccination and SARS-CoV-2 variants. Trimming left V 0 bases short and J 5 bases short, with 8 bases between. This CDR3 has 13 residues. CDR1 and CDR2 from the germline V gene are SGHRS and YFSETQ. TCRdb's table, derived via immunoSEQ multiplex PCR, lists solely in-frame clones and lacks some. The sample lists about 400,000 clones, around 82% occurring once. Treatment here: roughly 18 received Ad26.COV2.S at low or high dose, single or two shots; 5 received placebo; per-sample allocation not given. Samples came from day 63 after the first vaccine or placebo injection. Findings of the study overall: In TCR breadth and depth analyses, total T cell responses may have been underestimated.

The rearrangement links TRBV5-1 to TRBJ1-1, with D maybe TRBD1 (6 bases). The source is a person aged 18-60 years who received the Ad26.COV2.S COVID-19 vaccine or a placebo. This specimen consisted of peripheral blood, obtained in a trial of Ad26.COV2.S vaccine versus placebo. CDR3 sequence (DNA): TGCGCCAGCAGCTTGGAAGGGGGAACTGAAGCTTTCTTT. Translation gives CASSLEGGTEAFF.